The 15 T cell receptor beta chains below come from one sample, sequenced in a study of CD8+ T cells in alopecia areata. As the sequencing template, cDNA was produced by extracting RNA and reverse transcribing it. The method was immunoSEQ multiplex PCR; TCRdb's version includes in-frame clones alone and lacks a portion of them. This table has some 200,000 clones, approximately 56% appearing once. Sequenced here: CD4+ T cells sorted from blood, sampled at week 0. Receptors were obtained from a human donor with alopecia areata.

The chain joins TRBV5-6 to TRBJ2-5; TRBD1 agrees at 9 bases. CDR1 is SGHDT and CDR2 is YYEEEE in the germline V gene. The CDR3 sequence is 14 residues long. Losses at the gene ends were 6 bases for V and 4 bases for J; bases not matched to a gene: 7. CDR3 DNA sequence: TGTGCCAGCACCGCCGGGACAGGGCGAGAGACCCAGTACTTC. It specifies CASTAGTGRETQYF.

The chain uses TRBV27 and TRBJ2-1; 13 bases are a match to TRBD2. This CDR3 has 15 residues. Germline CDR1 and CDR2: MNHEY and SMNVEV (reference sequence). With V trimmed by 5 bases and J by 7 bases, 5 bases remained unmatched. CDR3 residues: CASSPGTSGANEQFF. The CDR3 DNA follows: TGTGCCAGCAGTCCCGGGACTAGCGGGGCGAATGAGCAGTTCTTC.

This clone appeared a few times. The V call is TRBV29-1, the J call TRBJ1-4; 8 bases agree with TRBD1. J was trimmed by 5 bases and V by 6 bases; bases with no gene match: 2. Germline V gives CDR1 SQVTM, CDR2 ANQGSEA. This CDR3 comprises 12 residues. The CDR3 nucleotides are TGCAGCGTAAGACAGGGGAATGAAAAACTGTTTTTT. Its translation is CSVRQGNEKLFF.

The genes are TRBV15 and TRBJ1-4, with TRBD1 as a possible D gene (5 bases). The CDR3 spans 15 residues. V lost 3 bases and J 7 bases, leaving 15 bases between the germline ends. Germline lookup yields CDR1 LNHNV and CDR2 YYDKDF (reference sequence). The DNA for the CDR3 is TGTGCCACCAGCAGGCTCGGCTGGAGGGGTGAAAAACTGTTTTTT. The encoded protein is CATSRLGWRGEKLFF. The whole variable domain, filled in from reference TRBV15 and TRBJ1-4, reads DAMVIQNPRYQVTQFGKPVTLSCSQTLNHNVMYWYQQKSSQAPKLLFHYYDKDFNNEADTPDNFQSRRPNTSFCFLDIRSPGLGDTAMYLCATSRLGWRGEKLFFGSGTQLSVL.

V and J are TRBV29-1 and TRBJ1-4; D might be TRBD1 (5 bases). CDR3 length: 12 residues. Germline values: CDR1 SQVTM, CDR2 ANQGSEA. Trimming removed 7 bases from V and 7 bases from J, with 13 bases in between. This CDR3 reads CSAGSGGEKLFF. The CDR3 coding sequence is TGCAGCGCCGGATCGGGGGGTGAAAAACTGTTTTTT.

The chain carries TRBV19 and TRBJ2-5; 8 bases fit TRBD1. Germline V gene lookup returns CDR1 LNHDA and CDR2 SQIVND (reference sequence). CDR3 size: 15 residues. V gave up 4 bases and J gave up 5 bases; unmatched junction bases: 9. The CDR3: CASSRRQGTRETQYF. CDR3 coding DNA: TGTGCCAGTAGTAGGAGACAGGGGACCCGGGAGACCCAGTACTTC. Based on the CDR3 plus reference TRBV19 and TRBJ2-5, the full variable domain is DGGITQSPKYLFRKEGQNVTLSCEQNLNHDAMYWYRQDPGQGLRLIYYSQIVNDFQKGDIAEGYSVSREKKESFPLTVTSAQKNPTAFYLCASSRRQGTRETQYFGPGTRLLVL.

The rearrangement links TRBV30 to TRBJ1-5; tentatively, D is TRBD1 (5 bases). Per the germline V gene, CDR1 is GTSNPN and CDR2 is SVGIG (reference sequence). This CDR3 region has 13 residues. V was clipped by 6 bases and J by 3 bases, with 12 bases between them. The CDR3 protein is CACAPGNNQPQHF. CDR3 bases: TGTGCCTGCGCACCAGGGAACAATCAGCCCCAGCATTTT.

In this sample, this clone turned up a few times. The chain recombines TRBV7-9 with TRBJ1-5; 9 bases are a match to TRBD1. The germline CDR1 and CDR2 sequences are SEHNR and FQNEAQ (reference sequence). The V and J ends lost 5 bases and 6 bases, in that order; junction bases with no gene match: 5. The CDR3 runs 14 residues. The CDR3 is CASSLDRGGQPQHF. Here the CDR3 DNA reads TGTGCCAGCAGCCTGGACAGGGGAGGTCAGCCCCAGCATTTT.

This clone was seen only a few times. The CDR3 nucleotides read TGCAGCGCCTTCAGAGGGAAAAACATTCAGTACTTC. Protein product: CSAFRGKNIQYF. The J gene is TRBJ2-4, the V gene TRBV29-1, with a weak D call TRBD2 (5 bases). This CDR3 has 12 amino acids. With 7 bases removed from V and 4 bases from J, the gap between germline ends came to 11 bases. The germline gives CDR1 SQVTM, CDR2 ANQGSEA. The complete variable domain, with remaining parts taken from reference TRBV29-1 and TRBJ2-4, reads SAVISQKPSRDICQRGTSLTIQCQVDSQVTMMFWYRQQPGQSLTLIATANQGSEATYESGFVIDKFPISRPNLTFSTLTVSNMSPEDSSIYLCSAFRGKNIQYFGAGTRLSVL.

The chain joins TRBV5-1 to TRBJ2-7; TRBD2 aligns across 7 bases. Germline CDR1 is SGHRS and CDR2 is YFSETQ. V lost 0 bases and J lost 2; bases outside the gene matches: 5. The CDR3 loop spans 15 amino acids. CDR3 coding DNA: TGCGCCAGCAGCTTGGGTACGGGGGGAGCCTACGAGCAGTACTTC. Protein sequence: CASSLGTGGAYEQYF.

The CDR3 reads CASSNTVISTAFF. DNA of the CDR3: TGTGCCAGCAGCAATACAGTTATCTCTACAGCTTTCTTT. The rearrangement links TRBV5-6 to TRBJ1-1; no clear D. Germline values: CDR1 SGHDT, CDR2 YYEEEE. The CDR3 is 13 residues long. With 4 bases removed from V and 10 bases from J, the gap between germline ends came to 17 bases.

The count of this clone is one. The chain links TRBV7-2 to TRBJ1-4, with D unresolved. Germline V lookup: CDR1 SGHTA, CDR2 FQGNSA. This CDR3 comprises 14 residues. Trimming shortened V by 6 bases and J by 5 bases, and 13 bases separated the two germline ends. The CDR3 coding sequence is TGTGCCAGCAGTTCCGGGCCGGGGAATGAAAAACTGTTTTTT. Its protein is CASSSGPGNEKLFF.

This clone was recorded a few times. The chain uses TRBV29-1 and TRBJ2-3; 8 bases align to TRBD2. The CDR3 has 14 residues. V gave up 4 bases and J gave up 3 bases; unmatched junction bases: 6. Per germline, CDR1 SQVTM and CDR2 ANQGSEA. The CDR3 here is CSVVPSGLTDTQYF. In DNA, the CDR3 is TGCAGCGTTGTTCCTAGCGGGTTGACAGATACGCAGTATTTT.

This clone is a singleton in its sample. This chain connects TRBV7-3 to TRBJ2-7; D gene unclear. The germline V and J ends were trimmed by 2 bases and 2 bases, with 7 bases remaining between them. Germline V gene sequence: CDR1 SGHTA, CDR2 FQGTGA. This CDR3 is built from 13 residues. The CDR3 spells CASSLAVPYEQYF. The CDR3 DNA follows: TGTGCCAGCAGCTTAGCAGTACCCTACGAGCAGTACTTC.

The chain joins TRBV10-3 to TRBJ1-5; possibly TRBD1 for D (5 bases). Germline V CDR1 and CDR2: ENHRY, SYGVKD. CDR3 length: 15 amino acids. The germline V and J ends were trimmed by 3 bases and 5 bases, with 14 bases remaining between them. The CDR3 spells CAISDPGFRDQPQHF. Here the CDR3 DNA reads TGTGCCATCAGTGACCCAGGGTTTAGGGATCAGCCCCAGCATTTT.